These 20 T cell receptor beta chains were sequenced from one sample in a study of OX40 agonist ivuxolimab in advanced cancers. This table comes from immunoSEQ multiplex PCR, and its TCRdb copy is limited to in-frame clones, with some not included. The sample lists roughly 70,000 clones, about 85% occurring once. Sequenced here: CD4+ or CD8+ T cells sorted from blood, sampled in a trial of the OX40 agonist ivuxolimab. These receptors were obtained from an adult with an advanced solid tumor such as melanoma, head and neck, liver or kidney cancer.

This chain links TRBV4-2 with TRBJ2-3, with D tentatively TRBD1 or TRBD2 (5 bases each). The CDR3 extends over 16 amino acids. The V and J ends lost 4 bases and 0 bases respectively, with 14 bases between them. Germline CDR1 is LGHNA and CDR2 is YNFKEQ. CDR3 bases: TGTGCCAGCAGCCCTGGCCCGGGGACGAGCACAGATACGCAGTATTTT. Translation: CASSPGPGTSTDTQYF.

The genes are TRBV14 and TRBJ2-2; D is unclear. Trimming removed 0 bases at V and 8 bases at J, with 7 bases between. Germline lookup yields CDR1 SGHDN and CDR2 FVKESK. CDR3 length: 13 amino acids. CDR3: CASSQEARGELFF. Written as DNA, the CDR3 is TGTGCCAGCAGCCAAGAAGCCCGAGGGGAGCTGTTTTTT.

This clone has just one count. The chain carries TRBV5-1 and TRBJ2-1; D perhaps matches TRBD2 (6 bases). Trimming took 0 bases from V and 1 from J, leaving 8 bases between them. CDR3 length: 15 amino acids. The V gene's germline CDR1 is SGHRS and CDR2 YFSETQ. The CDR3 spells CASSLGSGSYNEQFF. The CDR3 bases are TGCGCCAGCAGCTTGGGAAGCGGGTCCTACAATGAGCAGTTCTTC.

The rearrangement joins TRBV7-8 to TRBJ2-2; the D call may be TRBD1 or TRBD2 (6 bases each). Germline lookup yields CDR1 SGHVS and CDR2 FQNEAQ. Between the trimmed V and J ends, which lost 7 bases and 8 bases, there was a span of 11 bases. This CDR3 region has 12 residues. The CDR3 reads CASKWGAGELFF. CDR3 DNA: TGTGCCAGCAAGTGGGGGGCTGGGGAGCTGTTTTTT.

The rearrangement links TRBV27 to TRBJ2-5, with a weak D call TRBD1 (5 bases). V gave up 1 base and J gave up 1 base, with 10 bases separating them. Germline V gives CDR1 MNHEY, CDR2 SMNVEV (reference sequence). The CDR3 extends over 15 amino acids. The CDR3 is CASSLLGQGQETQYF. The CDR3 nucleotides are TGTGCCAGCAGTTTATTAGGGCAGGGCCAAGAGACCCAGTACTTC.

The chain recombines TRBV18 with TRBJ2-5; D might be TRBD2 (6 bases). The germline V gene has CDR1 KGHSH and CDR2 LQKENI. The CDR3 contains 12 residues. V was trimmed by 5 bases and J by 5 bases, leaving 9 bases between them. The CDR3 sequence: CASSTRGETQYF. In DNA form, the CDR3 reads TGTGCCAGCTCAACCCGGGGGGAGACCCAGTACTTC. Filled out from reference TRBV18 and TRBJ2-5, the complete variable domain reads NAGVMQNPRHLVRRRGQEARLRCSPMKGHSHVYWYRQLPEEGLKFMVYLQKENIIDESGMPKERFSAEFPKEGPSILRIQQVVRGDSAAYFCASSTRGETQYFGPGTRLLVL.

The J gene is TRBJ1-3, the V gene TRBV30; 9 positions agree with TRBD1. The CDR3 sequence is 12 residues long. The germline V gene encodes CDR1 GTSNPN and CDR2 SVGIG (reference sequence). With 5 bases clipped from V and 4 bases from J, the junction kept 0 bases outside the gene matches. CDR3 DNA sequence: TGTGCCTGGGGGACAGGGGGAAACACCATATATTTT. Amino acid sequence: CAWGTGGNTIYF.

The chain joins TRBV30 to TRBJ1-5; no clear D gene. Trimming pared 0 bases from V and 3 bases from J, leaving 6 bases between. Germline loops: CDR1 GTSNPN, CDR2 SVGIG (reference sequence). The CDR3 has 13 amino acids. This chain's CDR3 is CAWSVRDNQPQHF. DNA of the CDR3: TGTGCCTGGAGTGTTCGGGACAATCAGCCCCAGCATTTT.

This clone was picked up one time. CDR3 region: CSVLGQRDSAEAFF. CDR3 nucleotide sequence: TGCAGCGTGCTAGGACAGAGGGATTCCGCTGAAGCTTTCTTT. The chain employs TRBV29-1 and TRBJ1-1; perhaps TRBD1 as D (6 bases). Trimming left V 6 bases short and J 6 bases short, with 20 bases between. Germline V CDR1 and CDR2: SQVTM, ANQGSEA. The CDR3 runs 14 residues.

V is TRBV2 and J is TRBJ2-4; TRBD2 aligns across 8 bases. J was trimmed by 14 bases and V by 6 bases; bases with no gene match: 15. Germline values: CDR1 SNHLY, CDR2 FYNNEI. The CDR3 spans 14 residues. CDR3 in DNA: TGTGCCAGCAGGGACCCGGGACTAGTCGTGGGGGAGTACTTC. Translated, it gives CASRDPGLVVGEYF. Together with reference TRBV2 and TRBJ2-4, the CDR3 gives the full variable domain: EPEVTQTPSHQVTQMGQEVILRCVPISNHLYFYWYRQILGQKVEFLVSFYNNEISEKSEIFDDQFSVERPDGSNFTLKIRSTKLEDSAMYFCASRDPGLVVGEYFGAGTRLSVL.

In its sample, this clone was seen a few times. This chain connects TRBV11-2 to TRBJ2-2; 10 nucleotides align to TRBD2. V shed 6 bases and J 1 base; nucleotides not matched to a gene: 5. Looked up from germline, CDR1 is SGHAT and CDR2 is FQNNGV. CDR3 size: 16 residues. The CDR3 is CASRRIAGGNTGELFF. The CDR3 DNA reads as TGTGCCAGCAGGCGGATAGCGGGGGGGAACACCGGGGAGCTGTTTTTT.

Remarks on this clone: At one end, the junction sequence differs from germline, possibly due to a read error. The chain is built from TRBV11-1 and TRBJ1-2; TRBD1 matches 7 bases. Germline CDR1 and CDR2: SGHAT and FQDESV (reference sequence). The CDR3 runs 14 residues. CDR3 in DNA: TGTGCCAGCAGCCTAGCGAGGACAGGCCTGGGCTACACCTTC. Amino acids: CASSLARTGLGYTF.

The genes are TRBV5-4 and TRBJ1-2; D perhaps matches TRBD1 (5 bases). Germline CDR1 is SGHNT and CDR2 is YYREEE (reference sequence). The CDR3 is made up of 14 amino acids. Trimming took 0 bases from V and 4 from J, leaving 10 bases between them. In nucleotides, the CDR3 is TGTGCCAGCAGCTTGGGGCAGGGCCCCTATGGCTACACCTTC. It codes for CASSLGQGPYGYTF.

This sequence joins TRBV28 and TRBJ2-5; 9 nucleotides agree with TRBD1. The J call may be faulty, since TRBJ2-7 better matches the DNA end. Germline loops: CDR1 MDHEN, CDR2 SYDVKM. There are 13 residues in the CDR3. In DNA form, the CDR3 reads TGTGCCAGTCAACGGGGACAGGGCTACGAGCAGTACTTC. Its translation is CASQRGQGYEQYF.

The V gene is TRBV30, the J gene TRBJ2-1; TRBD2 agrees at 8 bases. With 5 bases clipped from V and 16 bases from J, the junction kept 10 bases outside the gene matches. This CDR3 is 11 amino acids long. Germline V gives CDR1 GTSNPN, CDR2 SVGIG (reference sequence). In DNA form, the CDR3 reads TGTGCCTGGTACGGGGGGGGCATCCACTTCTTC. Protein product: CAWYGGGIHFF.

The rearrangement uses TRBV5-1 and TRBJ2-7, with D tentatively TRBD1 (6 bases). The CDR3 contains 14 residues. Germline V CDR1 and CDR2: SGHRS, YFSETQ. V dropped 0 bases and J dropped 5 bases, with 12 bases sitting between them. DNA for the CDR3: TGCGCCAGCAGCTTGGGTACAAGGGACAACGAGCAGTACTTC. This codes for CASSLGTRDNEQYF.

The CDR3 loop reads CSVKLRQGASGELFF. Here the CDR3 DNA reads TGCAGCGTTAAATTACGACAGGGGGCCTCCGGGGAGCTGTTTTTT. The V gene is TRBV29-1, the J gene TRBJ2-2, with 10 nucleotides matching TRBD1. The CDR3 extends over 15 amino acids. After removal of 5 bases from V and 6 bases from J, the junction contained 9 bases not matched to a gene. Germline V gives CDR1 SQVTM, CDR2 ANQGSEA.

J is TRBJ2-1 and V is TRBV7-2; no clear D. The CDR3 has 15 amino acids. The V end lost 5 bases, the J end lost 4 bases, and 15 bases lay between the germline ends. CDR1 is SGHTA, CDR2 FQGNSA, per germline. For the CDR3, the DNA is TGTGCCAGCAGCCCAGGCTCGTCTGGGTACAATGAGCAGTTCTTC. Protein sequence: CASSPGSSGYNEQFF.

This chain uses TRBV5-1 with TRBJ2-7; 9 nucleotides line up with TRBD1. Losses at the gene ends were 4 bases for V and 3 bases for J; bases not matched to a gene: 8. This CDR3 contains 15 residues. Germline V lookup: CDR1 SGHRS, CDR2 YFSETQ. The chain's CDR3 is CASSIMTGGDYEQYF. CDR3 sequence (DNA): TGCGCCAGCAGCATCATGACAGGGGGAGACTACGAGCAGTACTTC. Based on the CDR3 plus reference TRBV5-1 and TRBJ2-7, the full variable domain is KAGVTQTPRYLIKTRGQQVTLSCSPISGHRSVSWYQQTPGQGLQFLFEYFSETQRNKGNFPGRFSGRQFSNSRSEMNVSTLELGDSALYLCASSIMTGGDYEQYFGPGTRLTVT.

V gene TRBV28 combines with J gene TRBJ2-2; 7 positions match TRBD2. V lost 4 bases and J lost 0; bases outside the gene matches: 5. Germline V gene data show CDR1 as MDHEN and CDR2 as SYDVKM. The CDR3 is 16 amino acids. The CDR3 loop is CASSSGGKPNTGELFF. CDR3 coding DNA: TGTGCCAGCAGTTCGGGGGGAAAACCGAACACCGGGGAGCTGTTTTTT.